Below, one T cell receptor (beta chain) is given with its context. Its antigen remains unidentified. This sample was included in a study of post-analysis software for immune sequencing data. The CDR3 covers 14 residues. CDR1 and CDR2 from the germline V gene are SGHTA and FQGTGA. Trimming at V came to 5 bases and at J to 6 bases, leaving 3 bases not matched to a gene. The study, taken as a whole, reports: Among 5 or 6 TRBV segments more frequent in patients than controls were TRBV5-6, TRBV5-1 and TRBV20-1. Controls showed significantly higher normalized Chao1 diversity than did multiple sclerosis patients. The authors found that F measure strongly co-clustered same-batch samples.

Unique molecular identifiers were built into the TCR beta cDNA libraries. Around 460,000 cDNA molecules came from 1 to 10 million T cells. TCRdb reprocessed the PCR reads via MiXCR and lists one record per CDR3 protein. The table lists about half a million distinct CDR3 sequences, over 35% of them singletons. Sequencing was carried out using blood. The receptor's source is a girl aged 10-17 years with multiple sclerosis. The rearrangement uses TRBV7-3 and TRBJ2-3; 12 bases are shared with TRBD2. Here the CDR3 DNA reads TGTGCCAGCAGCCGAGGACTAGCGGGGGATACGCAGTATTTT. As protein: CASSRGLAGDTQYF.